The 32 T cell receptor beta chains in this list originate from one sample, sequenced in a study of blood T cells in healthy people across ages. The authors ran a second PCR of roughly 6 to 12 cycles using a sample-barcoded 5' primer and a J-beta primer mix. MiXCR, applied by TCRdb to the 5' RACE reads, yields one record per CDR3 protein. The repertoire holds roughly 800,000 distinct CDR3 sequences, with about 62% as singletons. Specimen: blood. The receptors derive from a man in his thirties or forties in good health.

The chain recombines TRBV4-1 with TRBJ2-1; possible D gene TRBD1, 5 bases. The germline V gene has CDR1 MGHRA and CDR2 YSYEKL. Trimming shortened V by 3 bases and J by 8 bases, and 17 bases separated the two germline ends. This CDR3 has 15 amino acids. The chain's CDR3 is CASSQPIEMTDEQFF. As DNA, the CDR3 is TGCGCCAGCAGCCAGCCAATTGAGATGACAGATGAGCAGTTCTTC.

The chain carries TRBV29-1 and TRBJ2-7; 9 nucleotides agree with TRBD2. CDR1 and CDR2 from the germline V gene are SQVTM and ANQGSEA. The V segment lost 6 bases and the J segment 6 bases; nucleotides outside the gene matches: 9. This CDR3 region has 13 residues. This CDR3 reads CSVGSSGIGEQYF. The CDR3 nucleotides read TGCAGCGTGGGCTCTAGCGGGATCGGCGAGCAGTACTTC.

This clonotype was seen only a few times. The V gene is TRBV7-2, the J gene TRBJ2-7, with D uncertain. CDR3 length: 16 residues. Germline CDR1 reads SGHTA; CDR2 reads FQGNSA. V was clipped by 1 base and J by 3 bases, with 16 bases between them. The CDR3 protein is CASSLDRIINDYEQYF. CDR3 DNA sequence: TGTGCCAGCAGCTTAGACAGAATTATAAATGACTACGAGCAGTACTTC.

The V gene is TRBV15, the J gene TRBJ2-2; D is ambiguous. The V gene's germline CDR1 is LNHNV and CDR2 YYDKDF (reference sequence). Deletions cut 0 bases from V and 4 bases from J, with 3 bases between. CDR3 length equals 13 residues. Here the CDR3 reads CATSRDITGELFF. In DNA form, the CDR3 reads TGTGCCACCAGCAGAGACATCACCGGGGAGCTGTTTTTT. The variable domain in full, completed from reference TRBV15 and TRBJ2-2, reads DAMVIQNPRYQVTQFGKPVTLSCSQTLNHNVMYWYQQKSSQAPKLLFHYYDKDFNNEADTPDNFQSRRPNTSFCFLDIRSPGLGDTAMYLCATSRDITGELFFGEGSRLTVL.

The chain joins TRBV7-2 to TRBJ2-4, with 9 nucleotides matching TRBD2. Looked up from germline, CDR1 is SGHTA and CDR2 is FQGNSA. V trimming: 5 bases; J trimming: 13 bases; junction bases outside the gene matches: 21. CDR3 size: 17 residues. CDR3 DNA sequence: TGTGCCAGCAGCCCCGACGTCCTAGCGGGGAGGTCCAATGAGCAGTACTTC. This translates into CASSPDVLAGRSNEQYF. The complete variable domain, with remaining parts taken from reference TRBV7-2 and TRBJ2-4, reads GAGVSQSPSNKVTEKGKDVELRCDPISGHTALYWYRQSLGQGLEFLIYFQGNSAPDKSGLPSDRFSAERTGGSVSTLTIQRTQQEDSAVYLCASSPDVLAGRSNEQYFGAGTRLSVL.

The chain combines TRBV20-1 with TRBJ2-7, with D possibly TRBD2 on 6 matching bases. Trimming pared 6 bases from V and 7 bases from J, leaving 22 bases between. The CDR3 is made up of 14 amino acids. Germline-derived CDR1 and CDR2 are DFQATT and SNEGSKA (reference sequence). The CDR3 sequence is CSAASGGAKGEQYF. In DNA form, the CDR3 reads TGCAGTGCGGCCTCGGGCGGGGCTAAGGGTGAGCAGTACTTC.

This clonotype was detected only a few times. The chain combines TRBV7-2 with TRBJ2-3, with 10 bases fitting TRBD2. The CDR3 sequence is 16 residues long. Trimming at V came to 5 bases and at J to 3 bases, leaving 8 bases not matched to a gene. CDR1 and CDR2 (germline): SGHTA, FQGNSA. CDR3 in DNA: TGTGCCAGCAGCATAGGAGCGGGGGGGCCGACAGATACGCAGTATTTT. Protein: CASSIGAGGPTDTQYF. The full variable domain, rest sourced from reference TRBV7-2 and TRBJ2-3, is GAGVSQSPSNKVTEKGKDVELRCDPISGHTALYWYRQSLGQGLEFLIYFQGNSAPDKSGLPSDRFSAERTGGSVSTLTIQRTQQEDSAVYLCASSIGAGGPTDTQYFGPGTRLTVL.

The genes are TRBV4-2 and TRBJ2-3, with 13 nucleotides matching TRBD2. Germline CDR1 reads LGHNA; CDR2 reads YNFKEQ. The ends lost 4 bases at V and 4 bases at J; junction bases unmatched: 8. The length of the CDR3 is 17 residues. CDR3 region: CASSPEGLAGVADTQYF. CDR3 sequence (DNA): TGTGCCAGCAGCCCTGAAGGACTAGCGGGAGTGGCAGATACGCAGTATTTT.

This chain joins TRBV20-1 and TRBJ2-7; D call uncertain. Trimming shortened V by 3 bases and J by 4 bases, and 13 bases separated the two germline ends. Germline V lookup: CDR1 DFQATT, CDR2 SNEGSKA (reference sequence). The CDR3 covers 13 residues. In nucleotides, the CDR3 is TGCAGTGCTAGGACCTCGGCCGCATACGAGCAGTACTTC. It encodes CSARTSAAYEQYF.

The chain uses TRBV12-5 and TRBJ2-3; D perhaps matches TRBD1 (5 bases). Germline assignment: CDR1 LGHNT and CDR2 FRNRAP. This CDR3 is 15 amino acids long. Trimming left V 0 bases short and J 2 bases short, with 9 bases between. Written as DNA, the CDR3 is TGTGCTAGTGGTTTGGTACAAGGGGACACAGATACGCAGTATTTT. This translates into CASGLVQGDTDTQYF.

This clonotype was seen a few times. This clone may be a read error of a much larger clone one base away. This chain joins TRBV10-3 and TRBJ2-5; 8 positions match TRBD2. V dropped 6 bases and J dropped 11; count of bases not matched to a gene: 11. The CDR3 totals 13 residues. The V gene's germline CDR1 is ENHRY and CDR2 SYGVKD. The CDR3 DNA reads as TGTGCCATCAGGCGCGGGGGGCCCAATGAGCAGTACTTC. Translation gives CAIRRGGPNEQYF.

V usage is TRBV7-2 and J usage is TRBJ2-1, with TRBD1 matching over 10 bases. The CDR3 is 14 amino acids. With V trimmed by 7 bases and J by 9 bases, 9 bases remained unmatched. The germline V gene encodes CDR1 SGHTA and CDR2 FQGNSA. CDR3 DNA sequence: TGTGCCAGCATCGCCGGGACAGGGGTGGGTGAGCAGTTCTTC. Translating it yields CASIAGTGVGEQFF. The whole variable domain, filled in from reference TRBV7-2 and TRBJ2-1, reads GAGVSQSPSNKVTEKGKDVELRCDPISGHTALYWYRQSLGQGLEFLIYFQGNSAPDKSGLPSDRFSAERTGGSVSTLTIQRTQQEDSAVYLCASIAGTGVGEQFFGPGTRLTVL.

CDR3 amino acids: CSARDHLDEQYF. Written as DNA, the CDR3 is TGCAGTGCTAGAGATCACCTAGACGAGCAGTACTTC. V usage is TRBV20-1 and J usage is TRBJ2-7; D unresolved. V lost 0 bases to trimming and J lost 5 bases, with 8 bases between them. The V gene's germline CDR1 is DFQATT and CDR2 SNEGSKA (reference sequence). The CDR3 runs 12 residues.

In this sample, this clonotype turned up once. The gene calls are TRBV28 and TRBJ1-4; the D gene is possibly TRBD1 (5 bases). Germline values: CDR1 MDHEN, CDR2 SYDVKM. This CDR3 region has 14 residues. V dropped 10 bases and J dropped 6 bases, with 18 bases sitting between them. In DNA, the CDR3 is TGTGCCACCTCTGGAAGGGGAGCGGATGAAAAACTGTTTTTT. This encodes CATSGRGADEKLFF. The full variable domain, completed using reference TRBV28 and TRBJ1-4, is DVKVTQSSRYLVKRTGEKVFLECVQDMDHENMFWYRQDPGLGLRLIYFSYDVKMKEKGDIPEGYSVSREKKERFSLILESASTNQTSMYLCATSGRGADEKLFFGSGTQLSVL.

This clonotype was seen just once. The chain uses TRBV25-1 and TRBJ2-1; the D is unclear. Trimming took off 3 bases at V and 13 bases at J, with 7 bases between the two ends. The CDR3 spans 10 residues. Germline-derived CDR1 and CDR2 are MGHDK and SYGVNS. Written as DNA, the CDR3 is TGTGCCAGCAGTGAGACTCGACAGTTCTTC. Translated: CASSETRQFF.

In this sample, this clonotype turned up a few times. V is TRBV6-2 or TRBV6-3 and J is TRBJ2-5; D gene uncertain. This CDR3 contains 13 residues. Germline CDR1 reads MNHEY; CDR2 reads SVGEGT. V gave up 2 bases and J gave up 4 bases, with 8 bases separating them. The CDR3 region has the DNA TGTGCCAGCAGTTACCTCGTGGGAGAGACCCAGTACTTC. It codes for CASSYLVGETQYF.

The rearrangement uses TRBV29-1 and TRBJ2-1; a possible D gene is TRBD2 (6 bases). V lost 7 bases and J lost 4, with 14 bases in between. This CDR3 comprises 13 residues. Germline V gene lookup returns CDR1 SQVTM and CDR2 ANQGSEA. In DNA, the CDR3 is TGCAGCGCCAGCCCGACTAGTTACAATGAGCAGTTCTTC. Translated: CSASPTSYNEQFF.

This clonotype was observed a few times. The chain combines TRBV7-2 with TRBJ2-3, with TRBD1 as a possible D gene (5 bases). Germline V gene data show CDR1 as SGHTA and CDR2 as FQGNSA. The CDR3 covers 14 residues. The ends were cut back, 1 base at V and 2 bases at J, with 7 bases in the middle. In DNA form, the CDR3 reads TGTGCCAGCAGCTTAGGACAGCACACAGATACGCAGTATTTT. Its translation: CASSLGQHTDTQYF. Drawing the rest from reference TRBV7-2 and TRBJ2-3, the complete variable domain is GAGVSQSPSNKVTEKGKDVELRCDPISGHTALYWYRQSLGQGLEFLIYFQGNSAPDKSGLPSDRFSAERTGGSVSTLTIQRTQQEDSAVYLCASSLGQHTDTQYFGPGTRLTVL.

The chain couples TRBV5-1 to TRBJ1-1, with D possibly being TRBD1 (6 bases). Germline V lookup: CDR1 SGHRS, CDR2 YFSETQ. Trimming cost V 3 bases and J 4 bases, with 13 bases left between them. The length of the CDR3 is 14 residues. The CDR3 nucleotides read TGCGCCAGCAGCTCCGGGACAATAGGCACTGAAGCTTTCTTT. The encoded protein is CASSSGTIGTEAFF.

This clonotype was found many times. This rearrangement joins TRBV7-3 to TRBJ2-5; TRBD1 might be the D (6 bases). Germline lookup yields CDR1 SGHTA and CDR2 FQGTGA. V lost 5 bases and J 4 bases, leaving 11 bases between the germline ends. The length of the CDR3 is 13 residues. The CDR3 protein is CASSPTGSETQYF. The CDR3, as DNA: TGTGCCAGCAGCCCTACAGGGTCAGAGACCCAGTACTTC.

This CDR3 is CSVAAGGWGEAFF. CDR3 bases: TGCAGCGTTGCCGCGGGGGGGTGGGGTGAAGCTTTCTTT. This chain uses TRBV29-1 with TRBJ1-1; tentatively, D is TRBD1 (5 bases). Per the germline V gene, CDR1 is SQVTM and CDR2 is ANQGSEA. V lost 4 bases and J 7 bases, leaving 16 bases between the germline ends. The CDR3 spans 13 residues.

CDR3 region: CASSLSGKETQYF. As DNA, the CDR3 is TGTGCCAGCAGCTTAAGCGGTAAAGAGACCCAGTACTTC. This sequence joins TRBV11-2 and TRBJ2-5; possible D gene TRBD2, 5 bases. The V gene lost 2 bases and the J gene lost 3 bases, with 7 bases spanning the gap. Germline V gene data show CDR1 as SGHAT and CDR2 as FQNNGV. The CDR3 is 13 residues long.

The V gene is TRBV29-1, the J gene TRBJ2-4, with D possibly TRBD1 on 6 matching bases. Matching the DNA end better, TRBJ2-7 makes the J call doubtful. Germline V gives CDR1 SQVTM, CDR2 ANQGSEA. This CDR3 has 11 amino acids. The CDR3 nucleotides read TGCAGCTTCGAGGGGGTGGACGAGCAGTACTTC. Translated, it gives CSFEGVDEQYF.

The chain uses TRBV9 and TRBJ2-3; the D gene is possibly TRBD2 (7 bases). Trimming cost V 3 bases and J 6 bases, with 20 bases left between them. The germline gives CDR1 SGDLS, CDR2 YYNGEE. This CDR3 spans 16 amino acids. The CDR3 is CASSANVAGASDTQYF. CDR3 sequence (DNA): TGTGCCAGCAGCGCGAATGTTGCGGGGGCTTCTGATACGCAGTATTTT. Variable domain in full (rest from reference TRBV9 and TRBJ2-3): DSGVTQTPKHLITATGQRVTLRCSPRSGDLSVYWYQQSLDQGLQFLIQYYNGEERAKGNILERFSAQQFPDLHSELNLSSLELGDSALYFCASSANVAGASDTQYFGPGTRLTVL.

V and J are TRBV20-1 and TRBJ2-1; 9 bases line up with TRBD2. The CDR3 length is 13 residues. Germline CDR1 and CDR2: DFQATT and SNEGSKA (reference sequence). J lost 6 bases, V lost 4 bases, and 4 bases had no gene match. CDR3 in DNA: TGCAGTGCTATGCGGGAGGGGTTCAATGAGCAGTTCTTC. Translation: CSAMREGFNEQFF.

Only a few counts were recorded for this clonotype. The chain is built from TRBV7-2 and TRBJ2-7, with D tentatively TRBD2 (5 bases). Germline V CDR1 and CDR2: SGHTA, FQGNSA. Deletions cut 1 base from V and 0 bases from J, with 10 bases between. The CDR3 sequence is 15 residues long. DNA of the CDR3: TGTGCCAGCAGCTTAGAAGCGGCAGTCTCCTACGAGCAGTACTTC. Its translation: CASSLEAAVSYEQYF.

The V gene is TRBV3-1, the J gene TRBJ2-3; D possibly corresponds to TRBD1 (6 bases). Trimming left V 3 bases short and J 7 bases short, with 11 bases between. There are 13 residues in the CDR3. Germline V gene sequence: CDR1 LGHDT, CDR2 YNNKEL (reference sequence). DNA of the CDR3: TGTGCCAGCAGCCAGGGGGCCCGGTATACGCAGTATTTT. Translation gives CASSQGARYTQYF.

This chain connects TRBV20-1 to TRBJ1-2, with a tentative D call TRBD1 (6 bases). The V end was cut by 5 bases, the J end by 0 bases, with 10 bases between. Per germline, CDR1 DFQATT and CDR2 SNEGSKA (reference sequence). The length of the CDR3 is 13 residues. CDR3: CSAGTNTNYGYTF. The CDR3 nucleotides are TGCAGTGCTGGGACAAATACTAACTATGGCTACACCTTC.

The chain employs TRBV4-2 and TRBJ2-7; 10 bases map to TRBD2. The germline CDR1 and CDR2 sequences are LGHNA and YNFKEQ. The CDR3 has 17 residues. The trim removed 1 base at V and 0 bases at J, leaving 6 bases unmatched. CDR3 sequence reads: CASSQGLAGVPSYEQYF. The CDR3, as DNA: TGTGCCAGCAGCCAAGGCCTAGCGGGAGTCCCCTCCTACGAGCAGTACTTC.

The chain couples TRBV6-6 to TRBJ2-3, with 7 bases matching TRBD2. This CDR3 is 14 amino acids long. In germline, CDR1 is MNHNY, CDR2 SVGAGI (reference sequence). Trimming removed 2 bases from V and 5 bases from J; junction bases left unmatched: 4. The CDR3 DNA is TGTGCCAGCAGTTACGGGGCTAGCGGAGATACGCAGTATTTT. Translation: CASSYGASGDTQYF.

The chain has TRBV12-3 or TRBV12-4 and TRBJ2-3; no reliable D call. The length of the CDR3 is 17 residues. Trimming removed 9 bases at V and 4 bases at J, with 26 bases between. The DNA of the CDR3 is TGTGCCAGTTCCCCCTTAACTGGCCCATCGACCCCAGATACGCAGTATTTT. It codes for CASSPLTGPSTPDTQYF.

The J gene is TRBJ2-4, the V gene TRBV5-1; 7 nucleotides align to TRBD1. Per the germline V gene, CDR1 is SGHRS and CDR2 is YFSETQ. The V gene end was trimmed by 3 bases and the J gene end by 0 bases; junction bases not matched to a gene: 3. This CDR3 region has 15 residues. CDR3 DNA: TGCGCCAGCAGCTCGACAGGGCTAGCCAAAAACATTCAGTACTTC. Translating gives CASSSTGLAKNIQYF.